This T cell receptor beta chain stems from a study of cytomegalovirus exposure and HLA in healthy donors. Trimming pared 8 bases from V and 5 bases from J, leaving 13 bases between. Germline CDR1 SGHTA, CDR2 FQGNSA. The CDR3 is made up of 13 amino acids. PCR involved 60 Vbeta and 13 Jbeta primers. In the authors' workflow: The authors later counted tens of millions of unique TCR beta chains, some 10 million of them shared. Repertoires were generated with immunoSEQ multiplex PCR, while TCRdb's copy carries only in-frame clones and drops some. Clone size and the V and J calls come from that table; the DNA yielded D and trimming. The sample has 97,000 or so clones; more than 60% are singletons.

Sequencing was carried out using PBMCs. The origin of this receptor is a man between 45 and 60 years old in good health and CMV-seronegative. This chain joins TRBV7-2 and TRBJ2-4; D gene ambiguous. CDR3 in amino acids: CASAHEVENIQYF. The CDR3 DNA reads TGTGCCAGCGCCCACGAGGTCGAAAACATTCAGTACTTC.